This T cell receptor beta chain was observed in a study of blood T cell repertoires in COVID-19. Study in general: Samples came from the United States, Italy and Spain, spanning acute and convalescent COVID-19.

This clone was seen at least ten times. Trimming left V 4 bases short and J 2 bases short, with 15 bases between. Germline-derived CDR1 and CDR2 are MGHRA and YSYEKL. This CDR3 has 15 amino acids. Method: immunoSEQ multiplex PCR; TCRdb's copy keeps in-frame clones and lacks some. The sample lists approximately 140,000 clones, about 89% occurring once. The receptor was derived from a man older than 75 with acute or convalescent COVID-19. The material sequenced was peripheral blood. The rearrangement links TRBV4-1 to TRBJ2-7; perhaps TRBD1 as D (6 bases). As DNA, the CDR3 is TGCGCCAGCAGCCCCGAGGGCAGGGGAACCTACGAGCAGTACTTC. This sequence encodes CASSPEGRGTYEQYF.